This TCR beta chain was captured in a study of Ad26.COV2.S vaccination and SARS-CoV-2 variants. Study background: Donor got 5x10^10 or 1x10^11 viral particles of Ad26.COV2.S. Findings and caveats of the study: Once vaccination had occurred, spike-specific CD8+ and CD4+ T cell responses reportedly showed substantial breadth. Estimates derived from TCR breadth and depth analyses may have underestimated total T cell responses.

The assay was immunoSEQ multiplex PCR, and TCRdb's table has in-frame clones only and misses some. The profile shows around 380,000 clones, roughly nine tenths of them singletons. Indicated treatment: 19 received Ad26.COV2.S at low or high dose, single or two shots; about 5 received placebo; per-sample allocation not given. Sample collection was performed on day 63 after the first vaccine or placebo injection. A Boston adult aged 18-55 years was the donor. The table lists this clone with a few counts. What it binds is not known. Germline assignment: CDR1 DFQATT and CDR2 SNEGSKA (reference sequence). V was trimmed by 3 bases and J by 8 bases, leaving 16 bases between them. The CDR3 loop spans 13 amino acids.

This rearrangement joins TRBV20-1 to TRBJ1-1; no clear D. Source: peripheral blood, taken in a trial of Ad26.COV2.S vaccine versus placebo. The sequence came from a person between 18 and 65 years old who received the Ad26.COV2.S COVID-19 vaccine or a placebo. The CDR3: CSASPSGRLEAFF. The CDR3 nucleotides are TGCAGTGCTAGTCCCTCTGGGCGGTTGGAAGCTTTCTTT.